This entry features one T cell receptor beta chain sequence. The specificity of this receptor is unknown. One base away there is no much larger clone; base qualities are not given. The sample belongs to a study of blood T cells in healthy people across ages (dated by TCRdb to the mid-2010s). Background for the entire study: In model experiments, template switching captured roughly one uniquely barcoded TCR beta cDNA molecule for every two T cells. To track age-related changes in TCR beta repertoire diversity, the study relied on deep sequencing normalized with unique cDNA molecular identifiers. Four age groups were formed from the donors: young (average 16 years), middle-aged (approximately 39), aged (more than 55) and long-lived (less than 85). To avoid experimental bias, donors of different ages were distributed randomly across sequencing lanes. The study analyzed two additional independent replicas of 1 million unique cDNA reads from the same blood draw for two donors, one aged 18 to 30 and one aged 80 or older. What the study reported, not specific to this receptor: The percentage of naive T cells measured by flow cytometry correlated strongly with observed TCR beta diversity. Total diversity estimates from one million sequenced T cells were considered lower bounds and underestimates. The CMV infection status of donors was not known, potentially confounding age-related changes in expanded clonotypes. Conclusive comparison of naive and antigen-experienced compartments was prevented by the profiling of bulk unsorted PBMCs. As age increased, observed TCR beta diversity per million T cells dropped in a roughly linear way, and a significant reduction was already evident by age 40. The long-lived group showed more naive CD4+ T cells, fewer expanded clones and increased TCR diversity than the aged group, suggesting age selection.

The approximately 39 donors, aged 6 to 90 years, were systemically healthy Caucasian individuals from Russia. Each donor gave approximately 10 milliliters of peripheral blood, collected into EDTA-treated Vacutainer tubes. Ficoll-Paque density-gradient centrifugation was used to isolate PBMCs, with at least 6.5 million per sample. Total RNA, at least 5 micrograms per sample, was extracted from PBMCs with Trizol reagent. The percentages of naive CD45RAhigh/CD27high T cells were determined by flow cytometry on a PBMC aliquot from every donor. The method was 5' RACE. A second about 7 to 11 cycle PCR used a sample-barcoded 5' primer and a J-beta primer mix. A unique molecular identifier was introduced onto each TCR beta cDNA molecule by a template-switch 5' adaptor carrying 12 random nucleotides. Each sample yielded at least 3 million CDR3-containing paired-end reads. All of the RNA was converted into first-strand cDNA using the Mint cDNA synthesis kit, with a TRBC-specific oligonucleotide serving as the primer. Following uracil-DNA glycosylase treatment, a first 18-cycle PCR with universal primers M1SS and BC2_uni_R was performed on all cDNA. As for the authors' bioinformatics: Normalization of each sample was performed by random selection of 1 million high-quality reads, each carrying a distinct molecular identifier. Reads sharing molecular identifiers were discarded rather than binned into consensus sequences. CDR3 identification, clonotype clustering and error correction used MiTCR with a Q25 quality threshold and the strictest error-elimination algorithm. A nonparametric unseen species model with Euler transformation was used to estimate a lower bound on total TCR beta diversity. The public reads were quality trimmed at Q25 with fastp and then assembled into clones with MiXCR by TCRdb, keeping productive beta chains. Each CDR3 protein appears once, grouped with its most common genes and DNA. The V and J calls shown here were made by TCRdb, not taken from the authors' results. This sample has 1.5 million to 2 million distinct CDR3 sequences in its table, and about two fifths of those were observed once. 23% of the sample is held by the ten biggest clonotypes.

The sequence was obtained from a human donor in good health. Sequenced input: blood.

CDR3 sequence: CASSESSGAHYEQYF. The nucleotide sequence is given as TGCGCCAGCAGCGAATCTAGCGGGGCACACTACGAGCAGTACTTC. The sequence is built from TRBV4-1 and TRBJ2-7; 9 nucleotides in the junction match TRBD2. Looking up the germline V gene yields CDR1 MGHRA and CDR2 YSYEKL. The CDR3 measures 15 amino acids from cysteine to phenylalanine. Only the CDR3 DNA stays, 45 bases, in frame from base 1. Trimming leaves V shorter by 5 bases and J shorter by 3 bases, with the junction holding 8 bases beyond the gene matches.